Listed below are T cell receptor beta chains from one sample, sequenced in a study of blood T cell repertoires in COVID-19. Here immunoSEQ multiplex PCR was the method, and the copy in TCRdb shows in-frame clones only, minus some. The sample contains 150,000 to 200,000 clones, about four fifths of which appear only once. Sequencing used peripheral blood. The source of these receptors is a woman aged 80 or older with COVID-19, enrolled during active disease. CDR3s include the opening cysteine and the closing phenylalanine or tryptophan. D genes are given only for firm matches. Some rows mark clone size as missing; the rest say once, few, many or name a class of expanded clone.

>.|TRBJ1-2|TRBV29-1|.
TGCAGCGTTATCGGGGGCTATGGCTACACCTTC
CSVIGGYGYTF
>.|TRBJ2-1|TRBV18|.
TGTGCCAGCTCAATTTCAGGGGCCCTATCCGATTCCTTCAATGAGCAGTTCTTC
CASSISGALSDSFNEQFF
>TRBD1|TRBJ1-2|TRBV7-9|.
TGTGCCAGCAGCTTGTGGACAGGGGGAGTCTATGGCTACACCTTC
CASSLWTGGVYGYTF
>TRBD1|TRBJ1-6|TRBV9|.
TGTGCCAGCAGCGTGAGAGGGGACAGCCATTCACCCCTCCACTTT
CASSVRGDSHSPLHF
>.|TRBJ2-7|TRBV12-5|.
TGTGCTAGTGGTTTACCTCCTATAGACAGGCCATATACCTACGAGCAGTACTTC
CASGLPPIDRPYTYEQYF
>.|TRBJ2-3|TRBV7-2|.
TGTGCCAGCAGCTTAAGCTACGGGGGAGGTCAAGATACGCAGTATTTT
CASSLSYGGGQDTQYF
>.|TRBJ2-1|TRBV25-1|.
TGTGCCAGCAGTGATTTACGCCTAGCGCTATACAATGAGCAGTTCTTC
CASSDLRLALYNEQFF
>TRBD1|TRBJ2-7|TRBV12-5|.
TGTGCTAGTGGTTTGGTACTAGGGACAGGGGGCTCCTACGAGCAGTACTTC
CASGLVLGTGGSYEQYF
>.|TRBJ1-1|TRBV15|.
TGTGCCACCAGCATGCTCCGGGGGGGCACTGAAGCTTTCTTT
CATSMLRGGTEAFF
>TRBD1|TRBJ2-7|TRBV20-1|once
TGCAGTGCTAGTACAACCGGGACAGGGGCGTTCGAGCAGTACTTC
CSASTTGTGAFEQYF
>TRBD2|TRBJ2-3|TRBV7-2|.
TGTGCCAGCAGCTCGGGACTAGCGGGGCCCACAGATACGCAGTATTTT
CASSSGLAGPTDTQYF
>.|TRBJ2-1|TRBV28|.
TGTGCCAGCAGTCGGACTGATCTCAATGAGCAGTTCTTC
CASSRTDLNEQFF
>TRBD2|TRBJ2-1|TRBV2|.
TGTGCCAGCAGTTGGACTAGCGGGGTGATCTACAATGAGCAGTTCTTC
CASSWTSGVIYNEQFF
>.|TRBJ1-5|TRBV2|.
TGTGCCAGCAGTGTTGCCCTAGTACAGGGAGTGGGAAATCAGCCCCAGCATTTT
CASSVALVQGVGNQPQHF
>.|TRBJ1-2|TRBV5-8|few
TGTGCCAGCAGCCAAGAGACAGTTAACTATGGCTACACCTTC
CASSQETVNYGYTF
>.|TRBJ1-1|TRBV6-5|.
TGTGCCAGCAGCCCACAGGGTTCGAAGAACACTGAAGCTTTCTTT
CASSPQGSKNTEAFF
>.|TRBJ2-1|TRBV28|few
TGTGCCAGCAGGTTAGGCACTAAACAGTTCTTC
CASRLGTKQFF
>TRBD2|TRBJ2-3|TRBV5-1|.
TGCGCCAGCAGCAAGGGACTAGCGGCGAGCACAGATACGCAGTATTTT
CASSKGLAASTDTQYF
>.|TRBJ2-3|TRBV18|.
TGTGCCAGCTCTACAACTAGCCCCTCAACAGATACGCAGTATTTT
CASSTTSPSTDTQYF
>.|TRBJ2-5|TRBV12-3/TRBV12-4|once
TGTGCCAGCAGTTTTAGGGGTACGGAGACCCAGTACTTC
CASSFRGTETQYF
>TRBD1|TRBJ1-2|TRBV4-3|.
TGCGCCAGCAGCCTTAGCCAAAGGACAGGATCTCTCCCCTATGGCTACACCTTC
CASSLSQRTGSLPYGYTF
>.|TRBJ2-3|TRBV7-6|once
TGTGCCAGCAGCGCGGATACGCAGTATTTT
CASSADTQYF
>TRBD1|TRBJ2-1|TRBV15|.
TGTGCCACCAGCAGAGATCCCGGACAGGGTCAAAATGAGCAGTTCTTC
CATSRDPGQGQNEQFF
>TRBD2|TRBJ2-2|TRBV2|.
TGTGCCAGCGGGCGGGCTAGCGGGGCATACACCGGGGAGCTGTTTTTT
CASGRASGAYTGELFF
>TRBD1|TRBJ2-5|TRBV12-5|.
TGTGCTAGTGGCACAGGACAGGGGGCGGGGGAGACCCAGTACTTC
CASGTGQGAGETQYF
>TRBD1|TRBJ1-1|TRBV6-2/TRBV6-3|.
TGTGCCAGCAGTTGGGGACAGGGTTGGAACACTGAAGCTTTCTTT
CASSWGQGWNTEAFF
>.|TRBJ1-5|TRBV6-4|.
TGTGCCAGCAGTGAAAAAGGGGGTGGCAATCAGCCCCAGCATTTT
CASSEKGGGNQPQHF
>.|TRBJ1-4|TRBV7-2|.
TGTGCCAGCAGCGGGTCCGGGGGTGAAAAACTGTTTTTT
CASSGSGGEKLFF
>TRBD2|TRBJ2-1|TRBV27|.
TGTGCCAGCAGCATGACTAGCGGGACCTACAATGAGCAGTTCTTC
CASSMTSGTYNEQFF
>TRBD1|TRBJ1-1|TRBV6-5|.
TGTGCCAGCAGGGCCAGGACAGGAACGAACACTGAAGCTTTCTTT
CASRARTGTNTEAFF
>TRBD1|TRBJ1-1|TRBV20-1|few
TGCAGTGCTAGTTTTGGACAGGTGAACACTGAAGCTTTCTTT
CSASFGQVNTEAFF
>TRBD2|TRBJ2-5|TRBV6-6|.
TGTGCCAGCACCGAGCGGGATCAAGAGACCCAGTACTTC
CASTERDQETQYF
>TRBD1|TRBJ2-6|TRBV10-3|.
TGTGCCACAGGACAGGGCCTATTCTCTGGGGCCAACGTCCTGACTTTC
CATGQGLFSGANVLTF
>.|TRBJ1-6|TRBV27|.
TGTGCCAGCAGTTTATCTGGGCCCTATTATAATTCACCCCTCCACTTT
CASSLSGPYYNSPLHF
>TRBD2|TRBJ2-7|TRBV7-3|.
TGTGCCAGCAGCTTGACTAGCGGTATCTACGAGCAGTACTTC
CASSLTSGIYEQYF
>TRBD2|TRBJ2-5|TRBV30|once
TGTGCCTGGAGTGCCACGGGACTAGCGGGAGGGCCAGTCGAGACCCAGTACTTC
CAWSATGLAGGPVETQYF
>.|TRBJ2-5|TRBV2|.
TGTGCCAGCAGTGAGGGAGGAGAGACCCAGTACTTC
CASSEGGETQYF
>.|TRBJ2-3|TRBV5-1|.
TGCGCCAGCAGCTTGGGGACCAAGGGGAGGTTCACAGATACGCAGTATTTT
CASSLGTKGRFTDTQYF
>.|TRBJ1-1|TRBV30|.
TGTGCCTGGAGACCAAACCTGACGCCATCGCGTGACATTCTTAAAATCACTGAAGCTTTCTTT
CAWRPNLTPSRDILKITEAFF
>.|TRBJ2-7|TRBV7-2|few
TGTGCCAGCAGCTTGCCGGGACTCTACTACGAGCAGTACTTC
CASSLPGLYYEQYF
>.|TRBJ1-2|TRBV19|.
TGTGCCAGTAGTAGGTCCAGGGATGACTATGGCTACACCTTC
CASSRSRDDYGYTF
>TRBD1|TRBJ1-2|TRBV14|many
TGTGCCAGCAGCCAACGAACGACAGGGTCGAGAGGCTACACCTTC
CASSQRTTGSRGYTF
>.|TRBJ2-7|TRBV21-1|.
TGTGCCACCCCACTCGGGACAAGCCAATACGAGCAGTACTTC
CATPLGTSQYEQYF
>.|TRBJ2-1|TRBV4-2|.
TGTGCCAGCAGCCAAGATCCCGGACTGGGGGGTTCCTACAATGAGCAGTTCTTC
CASSQDPGLGGSYNEQFF